This TCR beta chain was retrieved from a study of CD8+ T cells in alopecia areata. Study summary: Disease severity was quantified as SALT score of affected scalp area.

The treatment: oral pan-JAK inhibitor, 5-10 mg twice daily. From alopecia areata patients, lesional scalp punch biopsies and peripheral blood were collected. Both CD4+ and CD8+ T cells were separated by sorting PBMCs. The sequencing template was cDNA reverse transcribed from extracted RNA. Measured with immunoSEQ multiplex PCR; TCRdb has only the in-frame clones, and not every one. Among roughly 200,000 clones listed, about 48% were seen once. The CDR3 consists of 13 residues. With 2 bases removed from V and 7 bases from J, the gap between germline ends came to 14 bases. The germline V gene has CDR1 GTSNPN and CDR2 SVGIG (reference sequence).

Here the sequenced sample was CD8+ T cells sorted from blood, taken at week 24, from a patient treated with tofacitinib. The sequence came from a human donor with alopecia areata. This sequence joins TRBV30 and TRBJ1-2; D remains ambiguous. The CDR3 nucleotides are TGTGCCTGGAGTTTGGGAGGGTCGGGTGGCTACACCTTC. This encodes CAWSLGGSGGYTF.